The 13 T cell receptor beta chains presented below share a single source sample, sequenced in a study of T cells in Graves' hyperthyroidism and ophthalmopathy. RNA transcripts served as the template for amplifying TCR beta CDR3 regions. Initially, a first-round RT-PCR of the TCR CDR3 employed the HTBI primer set. TCRdb reanalysed the multiplex PCR reads using MiXCR and keeps one entry per CDR3 protein. The repertoire holds roughly 510,000 distinct CDR3 sequences, with more than 20% as singletons. Material: blood. The receptor source for this set is a man aged 18 to 29 with Graves' hyperthyroidism.

There are many counts of this clonotype. The J gene is TRBJ2-6, the V gene TRBV9; no clear D. Germline values: CDR1 SGDLS, CDR2 YYNGEE. This CDR3 is built from 15 residues. Between the trimmed V and J ends, which lost 0 bases and 4 bases, there was a span of 8 bases. The CDR3 DNA reads as TGTGCCAGCAGCGTAGCTCTGGTAGGGGCCAACGTCCTGACTTTC. This encodes CASSVALVGANVLTF.

CDR3 in amino acids: CAVRQGATEAFF. The CDR3 DNA follows: TGTGCCGTTCGACAGGGGGCAACTGAAGCTTTCTTT. This chain uses TRBV19 with TRBJ1-1; 10 bases match TRBD1. J was trimmed by 5 bases and V by 11 bases; bases with no gene match: 5. The CDR3 runs to 12 residues. CDR1 is LNHDA and CDR2 is SQIVND in the germline V gene (reference sequence). The whole variable domain, filled in from reference TRBV19 and TRBJ1-1, reads DGGITQSPKYLFRKEGQNVTLSCEQNLNHDAMYWYRQDPGQGLRLIYYSQIVNDFQKGDIAEGYSVSREKKESFPLTVTSAQKNPTAFYLCAVRQGATEAFFGQGTRLTVV.

This clonotype was seen at least ten times. This chain joins TRBV20-1 and TRBJ2-7, with 9 bases fitting TRBD2. The CDR3 spans 14 residues. Trimming cost V 6 bases and J 0 bases; bases outside gene matches: 6. In germline, CDR1 is DFQATT, CDR2 SNEGSKA (reference sequence). CDR3 in amino acids: CSAPSGGYSYEQYF. CDR3 coding DNA: TGCAGTGCCCCCAGCGGGGGGTACTCCTACGAGCAGTACTTC.

This clonotype was seen many times. The chain joins TRBV5-1 to TRBJ1-5, with unresolved D. This CDR3 spans 14 amino acids. The germline V gene has CDR1 SGHRS and CDR2 YFSETQ. Trimming took off 3 bases at V and 5 bases at J, with 12 bases between the two ends. The chain's CDR3 is CASSSDGTDQPQHF. In nucleotides, the CDR3 is TGCGCCAGCAGCTCGGACGGCACCGATCAGCCCCAGCATTTT.

The chain has TRBV6-1 and TRBJ1-1; TRBD1 might be the D (6 bases). Germline V lookup: CDR1 MNHNS, CDR2 SASEGT. The CDR3 length is 14 residues. The germline V and J ends were trimmed by 6 bases and 1 base, with 12 bases remaining between them. As DNA, the CDR3 is TGTGCCAGCAGCCAGGGGATGGGGAACACTGAAGCTTTCTTT. Its translation: CASSQGMGNTEAFF.

This sequence joins TRBV10-3 and TRBJ2-7; D could derive from TRBD1 or TRBD2 (6 bases each). The CDR3 is 15 residues long. Germline V gene data show CDR1 as ENHRY and CDR2 as SYGVKD. V was shortened by 2 bases and J by 1 base, with 12 bases between the two germline ends. This chain's CDR3 is CAISEVRGTSYEQYF. The DNA for the CDR3 is TGTGCCATCAGTGAGGTCCGGGGGACATCCTACGAGCAGTACTTC.

This clonotype was seen repeatedly, ten times or more. The chain employs TRBV11-3 and TRBJ1-2; TRBD1 is a possible D gene (6 bases). V lost 3 bases to trimming and J lost 6 bases, with 11 bases between them. The CDR3 runs to 13 residues. In germline, CDR1 is SGHNT, CDR2 YENEEA. Here the CDR3 DNA reads TGTGCCAGCAGCTTTCAGGGGCTGGATGGCTACACCTTC. Translated, it gives CASSFQGLDGYTF.

V usage is TRBV7-9 and J usage is TRBJ2-5; tentative D call: TRBD1 (6 bases). The CDR3 consists of 13 residues. Germline lookup yields CDR1 SEHNR and CDR2 FQNEAQ (reference sequence). V was shortened by 3 bases and J by 4 bases, with 9 bases between the two germline ends. In DNA, the CDR3 is TGTGCCAGCAGCTTTAGGGGGACAGAGACCCAGTACTTC. Protein product: CASSFRGTETQYF.

This clonotype was seen ten or more times. V and J are TRBV5-1 and TRBJ2-7; possible D gene TRBD1, 6 bases. CDR3 length: 14 residues. The V end was cut by 4 bases, the J end by 2 bases, with 13 bases between. Germline V lookup: CDR1 SGHRS, CDR2 YFSETQ. The CDR3 loop reads CASSPDRAAYEQYF. DNA for the CDR3: TGCGCCAGCAGCCCGGACAGAGCCGCCTACGAGCAGTACTTC.

This clonotype was recorded many times. The gene calls are TRBV5-4 and TRBJ1-2; no firm D call. Germline V CDR1 and CDR2: SGHNT, YYREEE (reference sequence). V was trimmed by 0 bases and J by 7 bases, leaving 7 bases between them. This CDR3 is 12 amino acids long. The CDR3: CASSLGRVGYTF. CDR3 sequence (DNA): TGTGCCAGCAGCTTGGGTAGGGTTGGCTACACCTTC.

Concerning this clonotype itself: Possible read error: a much larger clone is one base away. V is TRBV4-1 and J is TRBJ1-5; D perhaps matches TRBD1 (6 bases). With 0 bases removed from V and 10 bases from J, the gap between germline ends came to 16 bases. Per the germline V gene, CDR1 is MGHRA and CDR2 is YSYEKL. This CDR3 comprises 15 residues. The CDR3 region has the DNA TGCGCCAGCAGCCAAGACAGGGGCTGGTTGTGTCCCCAGCATTTT. Translated: CASSQDRGWLCPQHF.

The rearrangement joins TRBV6-1 to TRBJ1-3, with TRBD1 matching over 8 bases. J gave up 0 bases and V 8 bases, and 12 bases lay outside the gene matches. The CDR3 has 17 residues. Germline V CDR1 and CDR2: MNHNS, SASEGT. CDR3 in DNA: TGTGCCAGCCGAGAACGGACAGGGAGCGACTCTGGAAACACCATATATTTT. Translated: CASRERTGSDSGNTIYF.

This clonotype was recorded at least ten times. V and J are TRBV28 and TRBJ1-1, with TRBD1 as a possible D gene (6 bases). Trimming took off 3 bases at V and 8 bases at J, with 25 bases between the two ends. CDR1 MDHEN and CDR2 SYDVKM come from the germline V gene. This CDR3 comprises 17 residues. The CDR3 region is CASSFPSRGAGRVEAFF. For the CDR3, the DNA is TGTGCCAGCAGTTTCCCCAGTCGGGGGGCAGGAAGGGTCGAAGCTTTCTTT.